This T cell receptor (beta chain) was retrieved from a study of cytomegalovirus exposure and HLA in healthy donors. Assay used: immunoSEQ multiplex PCR; TCRdb lists only in-frame clones, some missing. The sample carries around 100,000 clones, less than 85% recorded once. Trimming cost V 8 bases and J 3 bases; bases outside gene matches: 4. The CDR3 sequence is 14 residues long. CDR1 and CDR2 (germline): MNHNS, SASEGT. This receptor was obtained from a man younger than 30 in good health and CMV-seropositive. The sequenced material came from PBMCs. The genes are TRBV6-1 and TRBJ2-6; 7 nucleotides match TRBD1. The CDR3 DNA is TGTGCCAGCCGCCACAGGGGTGGGGCCAACGTCCTGACTTTC. Translating gives CASRHRGGANVLTF.